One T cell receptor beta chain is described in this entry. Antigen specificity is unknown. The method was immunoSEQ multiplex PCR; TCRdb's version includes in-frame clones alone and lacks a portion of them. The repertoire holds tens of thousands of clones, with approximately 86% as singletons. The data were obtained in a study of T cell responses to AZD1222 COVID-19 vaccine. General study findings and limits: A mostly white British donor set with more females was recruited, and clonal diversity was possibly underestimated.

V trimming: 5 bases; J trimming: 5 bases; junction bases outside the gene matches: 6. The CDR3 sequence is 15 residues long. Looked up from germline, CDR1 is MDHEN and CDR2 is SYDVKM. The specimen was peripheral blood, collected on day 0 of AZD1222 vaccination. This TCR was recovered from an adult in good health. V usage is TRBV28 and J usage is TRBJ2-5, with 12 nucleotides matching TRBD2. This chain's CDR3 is CASSPRLAGVETQYF. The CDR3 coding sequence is TGTGCCAGCAGTCCCCGACTAGCGGGAGTGGAGACCCAGTACTTC.